Following are 5 T cell receptor beta chains from one sample sequenced in a study of Graves' ophthalmopathy and Graves' hyperthyroidism. Beta-chain TCR CDR3 regions were amplified from RNA transcripts. HTBI-primed RT-PCR formed the first round, and a multiplex PCR formed the second. TCRdb re-analysed the multiplex PCR reads in MiXCR, keeping a single row per CDR3 protein. The data show 620,000 or so distinct CDR3 sequences, 22% seen once. What was sequenced was peripheral blood. The receptor source for this set is a woman under 30 with stable Graves' hyperthyroidism. Some clones in this sample may be carry-over from other donors' samples.

This clonotype was seen repeatedly, ten times or more. This chain uses TRBV28 with TRBJ1-2, with 9 bases matching TRBD1. This CDR3 has 14 amino acids. Germline values: CDR1 MDHEN, CDR2 SYDVKM. J gave up 6 bases and V 5 bases, and 7 bases lay outside the gene matches. CDR3 nucleotide sequence: TGTGCCAGCAGTACGGACAGGGGAGTCCATGGCTACACCTTC. Its protein product is CASSTDRGVHGYTF.

Ten or more counts support this clonotype. The chain employs TRBV27 and TRBJ1-5; 9 nucleotides agree with TRBD1. CDR3 size: 17 residues. Germline V CDR1 and CDR2: MNHEY, SMNVEV (reference sequence). Trimming at V came to 2 bases and at J to 0 bases, leaving 5 bases not matched to a gene. This CDR3 reads CASSLTRTGVSNQPQHF. The DNA of the CDR3 is TGTGCCAGCAGTTTAACCCGGACAGGGGTTAGCAATCAGCCCCAGCATTTT.

This clonotype was seen at least ten times. The V and J genes are TRBV29-1 and TRBJ1-1; 8 bases line up with TRBD1. Germline V CDR1 and CDR2: SQVTM, ANQGSEA. The CDR3 is 13 residues long. Trimming at V came to 5 bases and at J to 4 bases, leaving 6 bases not matched to a gene. CDR3 coding DNA: TGCAGCGTTAGACAGGGGAGGAGCACTGAAGCTTTCTTT. This encodes CSVRQGRSTEAFF. The complete variable domain, with remaining parts taken from reference TRBV29-1 and TRBJ1-1, reads SAVISQKPSRDICQRGTSLTIQCQVDSQVTMMFWYRQQPGQSLTLIATANQGSEATYESGFVIDKFPISRPNLTFSTLTVSNMSPEDSSIYLCSVRQGRSTEAFFGQGTRLTVV.

About this clonotype itself: One base away lies a much larger clone, so this may be a sequencing read error. The rearrangement uses TRBV20-1 and TRBJ2-7; no reliable D call. The CDR3 sequence is 10 residues long. The germline CDR1 and CDR2 sequences are DFQATT and SNEGSKA (reference sequence). CDR3 bases: TGCAGTGCTAACGAGTACGAGCGGTACTTC. Translating gives CSANEYERYF.

This clonotype was seen many times. The V gene is TRBV7-8, the J gene TRBJ1-1, with TRBD1 as a possible D gene (5 bases). CDR3 length: 14 amino acids. Germline assignment: CDR1 SGHVS and CDR2 FQNEAQ. Trimming removed 4 bases at V and 6 bases at J, with 15 bases between. The CDR3 here is CASSWDGTSAEAFF. The CDR3, as DNA: TGTGCCAGCAGCTGGGACGGAACGTCTGCTGAAGCTTTCTTT.